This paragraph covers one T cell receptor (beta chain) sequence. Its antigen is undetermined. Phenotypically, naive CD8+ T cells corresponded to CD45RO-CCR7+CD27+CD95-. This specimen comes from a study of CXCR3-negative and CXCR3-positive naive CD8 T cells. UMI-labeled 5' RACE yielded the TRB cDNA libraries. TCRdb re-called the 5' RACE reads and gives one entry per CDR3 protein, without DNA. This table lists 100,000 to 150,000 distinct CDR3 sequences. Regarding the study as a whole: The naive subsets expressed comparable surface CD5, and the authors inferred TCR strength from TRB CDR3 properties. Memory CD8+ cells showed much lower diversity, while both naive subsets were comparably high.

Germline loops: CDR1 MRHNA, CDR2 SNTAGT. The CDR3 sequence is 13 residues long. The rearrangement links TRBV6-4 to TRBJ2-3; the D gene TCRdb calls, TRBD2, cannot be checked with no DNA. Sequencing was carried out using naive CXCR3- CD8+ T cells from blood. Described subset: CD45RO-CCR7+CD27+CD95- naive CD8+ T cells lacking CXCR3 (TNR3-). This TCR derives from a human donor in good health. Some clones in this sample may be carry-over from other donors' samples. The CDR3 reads CASSGGATDTQYF.